A selection of T cell receptor beta chains follows, all from one sample in a study of shared clonotypes between healthy human individuals. Generated by immunoSEQ multiplex PCR, the TCRdb table keeps only in-frame clones and is missing some. There are 1.5 million to 2.5 million clones in the sample; 85% to 95% occur only once, and under 1.5% lies in the top ten. Sequenced material: naive CD8+ T cells sorted from blood. The receptor set was obtained from a man between 18 and 29 years old in good health. Each CDR3 is given with its conserved first and last residue. The D gene is left open where the match is weak. Expanded clones get a size class; other rows say once, few or many, or leave the size out.

>NA|TRBD1|16|TRBJ2-7|TRBV27
TGTGCCAGCAGTCCAAGTATGGGACAGGAATCTTACGAGCAGTACTTC
CASSPSMGQESYEQYF
>NA|NA|14|TRBJ2-1|TRBV30
TGTGCCTGGAGTGTAGGGGCCTACGGGGATGAGCAGTTCTTC
CAWSVGAYGDEQFF
>once|NA|17|TRBJ2-3|TRBV11-1
TGTGCCAGCAGCTTATTTCCTCCTGGGGACTTCACAGATACGCAGTATTTT
CASSLFPPGDFTDTQYF
>NA|NA|14|TRBJ2-2|TRBV9
TGTGCCAGCAGCCCCCCGACTGGGACCGGGGAGCTGTTTTTT
CASSPPTGTGELFF
>NA|NA|12|TRBJ2-2|TRBV6-5
TGTGCCAGCAGTTACAACACCGGGGAGCTGTTTTTT
CASSYNTGELFF
>NA|TRBD2|19|TRBJ2-5|TRBV27
TGTGCCAGCAGTTTCCTAAGCAAAACTACTAGCGGGAGTGTGGAGACCCAGTACTTC
CASSFLSKTTSGSVETQYF
>NA|NA|15|TRBJ2-7|TRBV6-1
TGTGCCAGCAGTGAAGCGCAGGGGGAGGCTTACGAGCAGTACTTC
CASSEAQGEAYEQYF
>NA|NA|15|TRBJ2-7|TRBV5-5
TGTGCCAGCAGCTCGTGGTCCGGGGGCGGGTACGAGCAGTACTTC
CASSSWSGGGYEQYF
>once|TRBD1|16|TRBJ2-1|TRBV27
TGTGCCAGCAGTCTGGAACAGGGGGCCTCCTACAATGAGCAGTTCTTC
CASSLEQGASYNEQFF
>once|NA|13|TRBJ1-1|TRBV5-1
TGCGCCAGCAGCCCCAGGGGAAGCACTGAAGCTTTCTTT
CASSPRGSTEAFF
>NA|NA|13|TRBJ1-2|TRBV6-5
TGTGCCAGCAGGGCCGGGTGGGGCAGGGGCTACACCTTC
CASRAGWGRGYTF
>NA|NA|15|TRBJ1-6|TRBV18
TGTGCCAGCTCGCCCCAGGGAGAAGGCCATTCACCCCTCCACTTT
CASSPQGEGHSPLHF
>NA|TRBD1|16|TRBJ1-1|TRBV4-1
TGCGCCAGCAGCTTTACGACGGGACAGGGGGACACTGAAGCTTTCTTT
CASSFTTGQGDTEAFF
>NA|NA|14|TRBJ1-1|TRBV9
TGTGCCAGCAGCGTTACGGATTTGAACACTGAAGCTTTCTTT
CASSVTDLNTEAFF
>NA|NA|17|TRBJ1-6|TRBV6-1
TGTGCCAGCAGTGAAACGGGGGGTTATTCCTATAATTCACCCCTCCACTTT
CASSETGGYSYNSPLHF
>NA|NA|15|TRBJ2-7|TRBV5-6
TGTGCCAGCAGCTTGGCGCCGTTGGGGGCGTACGAGCAGTACTTC
CASSLAPLGAYEQYF
>NA|NA|16|TRBJ2-7|TRBV7-2
TGTGCCAGCAGCTTAGGTTGGACACCTGAAGGTTACGAGCAGTACTTC
CASSLGWTPEGYEQYF
>NA|NA|14|TRBJ1-2|TRBV29-1
TGCAGCGTTGAAGATCCTGACAGATTCTATGGCTACACCTTC
CSVEDPDRFYGYTF
>NA|NA|13|TRBJ2-7|TRBV19
TGTGCCAGTAGTATTACTGGGAGTTACGAGCAGTACTTC
CASSITGSYEQYF
>NA|NA|17|TRBJ2-3|TRBV7-9
TGTGCCAGCAGCTTAGGGGAGGAGGGACCCATCACAGATACGCAGTATTTT
CASSLGEEGPITDTQYF
>NA|NA|10|TRBJ2-7|TRBV2
TGTGCCAGCAGTGCTTACGAGCAGTACTTC
CASSAYEQYF
>NA|NA|14|TRBJ2-3|TRBV5-1
TGCGCCAGCAGCTTGGGACAGTTCACAGATACGCAGTATTTT
CASSLGQFTDTQYF
>NA|NA|15|TRBJ1-1|TRBV4-3
TGCGCCAGCAGCAAAACAGGAGCGATGAACACTGAAGCTTTCTTT
CASSKTGAMNTEAFF
>NA|NA|13|TRBJ2-1|TRBV6-5
TGTGCCAGCAGTCACGAGGGTCTCTATGAGCAGTTCTTC
CASSHEGLYEQFF
>NA|NA|14|TRBJ2-7|TRBV7-9
TGTGCCAGCAGCTTTTTTGGGGGGACGAACGAGCAGTACTTC
CASSFFGGTNEQYF
>NA|TRBD2|15|TRBJ2-1|TRBV28
TGTGCCAGCAGTTTCTGGACTAGTCCCAACAATGAGCAGTTCTTC
CASSFWTSPNNEQFF
>NA|NA|12|TRBJ2-7|TRBV29-1
TGCAGCGTTGAAGACAGGGCCTACGAGCAGTACTTC
CSVEDRAYEQYF
>NA|NA|16|TRBJ2-7|TRBV14
TGTGCCAGCAGCCAAGAGGGTAGCGGCTATGCCTACGAGCAGTACTTC
CASSQEGSGYAYEQYF
>NA|TRBD2|15|TRBJ2-5|TRBV9
TGTGCCAGCAGCGCTAGCGGGAGGTCCCAGGGTACCCAGTACTTC
CASSASGRSQGTQYF
>NA|NA|14|TRBJ2-2|TRBV19
TGTGCCAGTAGTCACGACGCGGAAACCGGGGAGCTGTTTTTT
CASSHDAETGELFF
>NA|NA|12|TRBJ1-2|TRBV7-9
TGTGCCAGCAGCTCTAACAGTGGTGGCTACACCTTC
CASSSNSGGYTF
>NA|NA|17|TRBJ2-3|TRBV4-1
TGCGCCAGCAGCCAAGATCCGGGACCCCTATCCACAGATACGCAGTATTTT
CASSQDPGPLSTDTQYF
>NA|NA|15|TRBJ1-1|TRBV7-9
TGTGCCAGCAGCTTAGGGTCTGGGTCCAGTACTGAAGCTTTCTTT
CASSLGSGSSTEAFF
>NA|TRBD2|16|TRBJ2-3|TRBV10-3
TGTGCCATCAGAGATACTATAGCGGGAGGGACAGATACGCAGTATTTT
CAIRDTIAGGTDTQYF
>NA|TRBD2|17|TRBJ2-1|TRBV5-1
TGCGCCAGCAGCTTGCCGATCAGCGGGAGTGTCAACAATGAGCAGTTCTTC
CASSLPISGSVNNEQFF
>NA|TRBD2|16|TRBJ2-2|TRBV10-2
TGCGCCAGCAGTGAGGGCGGGGGGCGATTCACCGGGGAGCTGTTTTTT
CASSEGGGRFTGELFF
>NA|NA|15|TRBJ1-3|TRBV15
TGTGCCACCAGCAGAGATTACGGGTCTGGAAACACCATATATTTT
CATSRDYGSGNTIYF
>NA|NA|14|TRBJ1-5|TRBV15
TGTGCCACCAGCAGAGTTCTAAACAATCAGCCCCAGCATTTT
CATSRVLNNQPQHF
>NA|TRBD1|16|TRBJ2-7|TRBV2
TGTGCCAGCAGTGACCCCGGGACAGGGGGTCCCTACGAGCAGTACTTC
CASSDPGTGGPYEQYF
>NA|NA|15|TRBJ2-1|TRBV14
TGTGCCAGCAGCCCGTTCCGGGCGAGCTACAATGAGCAGTTCTTC
CASSPFRASYNEQFF
>NA|NA|13|TRBJ2-1|TRBV13
TGTGCCAGCAGCTTAGGTATCGACAATGAGCAGTTCTTC
CASSLGIDNEQFF
>NA|NA|12|TRBJ1-2|TRBV29-1
TGCAGCAGGGTTCGGGGGGCAAGCGGCTACACCTTC
CSRVRGASGYTF
>NA|NA|14|TRBJ2-2|TRBV15
TGTGCCACCAGCGCTACAGAGAACACCGGGGAGCTGTTTTTT
CATSATENTGELFF
>NA|TRBD1|15|TRBJ1-1|TRBV5-1
TGCGCCAGCAGCGGCGGGACAGGGCTCCACACTGAAGCTTTCTTT
CASSGGTGLHTEAFF
>NA|TRBD1|13|TRBJ1-2|TRBV6-5
TGTGCCAGCAGTTACGACAGGGTGTGGGGCTACACCTTC
CASSYDRVWGYTF
>NA|TRBD2|14|TRBJ2-5|TRBV2
TGTGCCAGTGGACTAGCGGGGGTTAAAGAGACCCAGTACTTC
CASGLAGVKETQYF
>NA|NA|14|TRBJ2-7|TRBV6-5
TGTGCCAGCAGGAGTTTCGGGGGCTCCTACGAGCAGTACTTC
CASRSFGGSYEQYF
>NA|NA|13|TRBJ1-2|TRBV6-1
TGTGCCAGCAGTGGACAGGAGGAATATGGCTACACCTTC
CASSGQEEYGYTF
>NA|TRBD1|16|TRBJ2-3|TRBV29-1
TGCAGCCCTGTGGTCAGGGGGCGGAGAAGCACAGATACGCAGTATTTT
CSPVVRGRRSTDTQYF
>NA|NA|15|TRBJ1-4|TRBV7-9
TGTGCCAGCAGCTACTCGACAGCAGAAAATGAAAAACTGTTTTTT
CASSYSTAENEKLFF
>NA|NA|12|TRBJ1-2|TRBV19
TGTGCCAGTAGTACCGCCCTTTTGAGCTACACCTTC
CASSTALLSYTF
>NA|TRBD2|14|TRBJ2-7|TRBV11-2
TGTGCCAGCAGCTTAGCGGGAGGACCCGTCGAGCAGTACTTC
CASSLAGGPVEQYF
>once|NA|14|TRBJ2-5|TRBV29-1
TGCAGCGTTGTGGGCCCCCGGGATTTGGAGACCCAGTACTTC
CSVVGPRDLETQYF
>NA|TRBD2|17|TRBJ2-7|TRBV9
TGTGCCAGCAGCGTAGGAAGTAGCGGGGGCCTATTCTACGAGCAGTACTTC
CASSVGSSGGLFYEQYF
>NA|TRBD2|16|TRBJ2-3|TRBV19
TGTGCCAGTAGTGCCTATAGCGGGAGTCTGACAGATACGCAGTATTTT
CASSAYSGSLTDTQYF
>NA|NA|13|TRBJ1-1|TRBV11-3
TGTGCCAGCAGCTTTGGACAGAACACTGAAGCTTTCTTT
CASSFGQNTEAFF
>NA|NA|16|TRBJ2-7|TRBV6-1
TGTGCCAGCAGTGATGGACCCCTTTCCAGCTACTACGAGCAGTACTTC
CASSDGPLSSYYEQYF
>NA|NA|13|TRBJ1-1|TRBV30
TGTGCCTGGAGCTACCAAGTGAACACTGAAGCTTTCTTT
CAWSYQVNTEAFF
>NA|TRBD1|14|TRBJ2-7|TRBV9
TGTGCCAGCAGCGTAGGGACAGGGTACCACGAGCAGTACTTC
CASSVGTGYHEQYF
>NA|NA|15|TRBJ2-7|TRBV27
TGTGCCAGCAGTTACGACAGTGACCCTTCCTACGAGCAGTACTTC
CASSYDSDPSYEQYF